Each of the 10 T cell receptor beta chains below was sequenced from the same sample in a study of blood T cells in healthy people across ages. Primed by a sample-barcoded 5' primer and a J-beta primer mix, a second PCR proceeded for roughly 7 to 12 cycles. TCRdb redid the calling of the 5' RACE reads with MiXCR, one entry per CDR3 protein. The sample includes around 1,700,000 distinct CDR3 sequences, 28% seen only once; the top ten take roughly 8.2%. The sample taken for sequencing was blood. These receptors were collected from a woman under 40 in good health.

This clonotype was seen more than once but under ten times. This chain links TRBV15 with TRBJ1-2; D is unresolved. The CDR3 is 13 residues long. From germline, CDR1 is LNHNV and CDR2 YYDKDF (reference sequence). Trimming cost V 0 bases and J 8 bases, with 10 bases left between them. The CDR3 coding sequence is TGTGCCACCAGCAGAGATCAGGCCGAGGGCTACACCTTC. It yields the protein CATSRDQAEGYTF.

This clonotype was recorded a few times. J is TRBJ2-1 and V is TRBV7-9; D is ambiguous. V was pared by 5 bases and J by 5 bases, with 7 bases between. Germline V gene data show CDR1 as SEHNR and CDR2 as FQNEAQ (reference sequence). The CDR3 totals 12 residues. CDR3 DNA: TGTGCCAGCAGCACGCAGGACAATGAGCAGTTCTTC. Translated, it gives CASSTQDNEQFF.

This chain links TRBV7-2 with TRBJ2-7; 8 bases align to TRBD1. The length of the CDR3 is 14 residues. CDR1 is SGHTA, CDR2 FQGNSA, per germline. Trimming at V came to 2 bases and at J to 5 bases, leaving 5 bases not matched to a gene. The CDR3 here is CASSLYRGLNEQYF. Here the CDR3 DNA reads TGTGCCAGCAGCTTATACAGGGGGTTGAACGAGCAGTACTTC.

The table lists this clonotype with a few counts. DNA for the CDR3: TGTGCCAGCTCATCACGACAAAATGCTAACTATGGCTACACCTTC. It codes for CASSSRQNANYGYTF. This rearrangement joins TRBV18 to TRBJ1-2, with unresolved D. The CDR3 extends over 15 amino acids. Trimming removed 5 bases at V and 0 bases at J, with 13 bases between. Germline loops: CDR1 KGHSH, CDR2 LQKENI.

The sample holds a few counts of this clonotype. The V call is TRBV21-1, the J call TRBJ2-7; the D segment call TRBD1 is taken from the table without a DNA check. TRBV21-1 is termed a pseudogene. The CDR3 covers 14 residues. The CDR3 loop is CASSLTPATYEQYF. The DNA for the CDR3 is TGTGCCAGCAGCCTCACCCCGGCGACCTACGAGCAGTACTTC.

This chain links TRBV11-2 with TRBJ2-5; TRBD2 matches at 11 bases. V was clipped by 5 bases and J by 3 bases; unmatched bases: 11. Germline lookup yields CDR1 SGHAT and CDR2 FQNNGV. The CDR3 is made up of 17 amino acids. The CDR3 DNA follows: TGTGCCAGCAGCACTACTGCTATACTAGCGGGGGAAGAGACCCAGTACTTC. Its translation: CASSTTAILAGEETQYF.

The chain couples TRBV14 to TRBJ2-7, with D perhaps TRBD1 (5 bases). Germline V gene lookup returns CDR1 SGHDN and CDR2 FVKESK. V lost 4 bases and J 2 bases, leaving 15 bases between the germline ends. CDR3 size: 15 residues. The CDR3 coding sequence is TGTGCCAGCAGCCTTCCTGGGAAGGGGCCCTACGAGCAGTACTTC. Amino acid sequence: CASSLPGKGPYEQYF.

In DNA, the CDR3 is TGTGCCAGCAGTTTAAAGGGGACTAGCACAGATACGCAGTATTTT. Its protein is CASSLKGTSTDTQYF. This chain connects TRBV12-3 or TRBV12-4 to TRBJ2-3; a possible D gene is TRBD2 (6 bases). The CDR3 covers 15 residues. V lost 2 bases and J 0 bases, leaving 9 bases between the germline ends.

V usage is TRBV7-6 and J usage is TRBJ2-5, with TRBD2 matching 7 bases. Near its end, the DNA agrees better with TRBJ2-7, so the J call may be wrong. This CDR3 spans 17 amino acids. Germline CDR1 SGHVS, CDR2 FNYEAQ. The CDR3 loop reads CASSLVRSGAGELEQYF. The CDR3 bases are TGTGCCAGCAGCTTAGTGAGGTCTGGGGCGGGGGAGCTCGAGCAGTACTTC.

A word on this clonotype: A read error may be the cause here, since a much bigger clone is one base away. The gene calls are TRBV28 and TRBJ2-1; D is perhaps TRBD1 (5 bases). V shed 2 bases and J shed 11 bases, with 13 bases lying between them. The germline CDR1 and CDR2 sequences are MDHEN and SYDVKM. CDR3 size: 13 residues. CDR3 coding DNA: TGTGCCAGCAGTTTACGCGGACACAAAAAGCAGTTCTTC. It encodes CASSLRGHKKQFF.